One and the same sample provided the 4 T cell receptor beta chains below, sequenced in a study of blood T cell repertoires in COVID-19. Measured with immunoSEQ multiplex PCR; TCRdb has only the in-frame clones, and not every one. The table lists around 45,000 clones, over 85% of them singletons. Input material: peripheral blood. The origin of the receptors is an older man with acute or convalescent COVID-19.

V usage is TRBV30 and J usage is TRBJ1-6; possible D gene TRBD1, 6 bases. The CDR3 is made up of 13 amino acids. Trimming took 0 bases from V and 10 from J, leaving 10 bases between them. Germline V CDR1 and CDR2: GTSNPN, SVGIG (reference sequence). The DNA of the CDR3 is TGTGCCTGGAGTGTCTACAGGGACTCACCCCTCCACTTT. Its translation: CAWSVYRDSPLHF.

V and J are TRBV18 and TRBJ2-7; 8 bases line up with TRBD1. V lost 5 bases and J lost 2; bases outside the gene matches: 11. Germline V gene data show CDR1 as KGHSH and CDR2 as LQKENI. The CDR3 contains 16 residues. The CDR3 loop is CASSATGARFPYEQYF. DNA of the CDR3: TGTGCCAGCTCAGCGACAGGGGCCCGTTTCCCCTACGAGCAGTACTTC.

This chain uses TRBV28 with TRBJ1-6, with TRBD1 identical over 7 bases. V gave up 6 bases and J gave up 7 bases; unmatched junction bases: 3. Germline V CDR1 and CDR2: MDHEN, SYDVKM. The CDR3 runs to 13 residues. Written as DNA, the CDR3 is TGTGCCAGCAGGACAGGGCCCAATTCACCCCTCCACTTT. It is translated as CASRTGPNSPLHF.

The V and J genes are TRBV9 and TRBJ1-3; D not resolved. CDR1 SGDLS and CDR2 YYNGEE come from the germline V gene. The CDR3 extends over 15 amino acids. Trimming cost V 3 bases and J 0 bases, with 10 bases left between them. The CDR3 loop is CASSAGVNSGNTIYF. The DNA of the CDR3 is TGTGCCAGCAGCGCCGGAGTTAACTCTGGAAACACCATATATTTT.